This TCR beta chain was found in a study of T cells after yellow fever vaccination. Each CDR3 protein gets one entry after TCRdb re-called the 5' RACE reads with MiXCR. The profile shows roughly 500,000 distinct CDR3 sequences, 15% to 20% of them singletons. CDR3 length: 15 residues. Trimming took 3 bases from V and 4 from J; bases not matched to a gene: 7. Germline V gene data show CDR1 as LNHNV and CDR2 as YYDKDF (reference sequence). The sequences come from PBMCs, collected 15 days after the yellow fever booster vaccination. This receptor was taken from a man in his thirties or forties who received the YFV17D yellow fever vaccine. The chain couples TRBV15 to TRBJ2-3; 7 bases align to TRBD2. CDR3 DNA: TGTGCCACCAGCAGGCCCGGGGCGGGGGCAGATACGCAGTATTTT. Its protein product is CATSRPGAGADTQYF. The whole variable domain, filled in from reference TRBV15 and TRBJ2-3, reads DAMVIQNPRYQVTQFGKPVTLSCSQTLNHNVMYWYQQKSSQAPKLLFHYYDKDFNNEADTPDNFQSRRPNTSFCFLDIRSPGLGDTAMYLCATSRPGAGADTQYFGPGTRLTVL.